This TCR beta chain was documented in a study of identifying expanded T cells in peripheral blood. TCRdb keeps only in-frame clones here, not all; method: immunoSEQ multiplex PCR. The sample has approximately 100,000 clones; roughly 89% are singletons. The germline gives CDR1 SGHNT, CDR2 YYREEE (reference sequence). The CDR3 runs 16 residues. The V gene lost 3 bases and the J gene lost 6 bases, with 16 bases spanning the gap. What was sequenced was blood. The origin of this receptor is a person aged 18 to 70 in good health. V gene TRBV5-4 combines with J gene TRBJ1-6; D possibly corresponds to TRBD1 (5 bases). The CDR3: CASSYLGGLRNSPLHF. In DNA, the CDR3 is TGTGCCAGCAGCTACCTGGGGGGGTTACGTAATTCACCCCTCCACTTT.